This entry lists 20 T cell receptor beta chains sequenced from one sample in a study of T cell responses to AZD1222 COVID-19 vaccine. The repertoire was sequenced with immunoSEQ multiplex PCR; TCRdb's copy has only in-frame clones and lacks some. This sample has about 140,000 clones; approximately 90% occur once, and the top ten carry under 2.5%. The specimen comprised peripheral blood, sampled on day 0 of AZD1222 vaccination. Source of these receptors: an adult in good health.

The chain recombines TRBV27 with TRBJ1-2; the D gene is possibly TRBD1 (5 bases). V lost 2 bases to trimming and J lost 7 bases, with 11 bases between them. Germline loops: CDR1 MNHEY, CDR2 SMNVEV (reference sequence). This CDR3 comprises 13 residues. CDR3 coding DNA: TGTGCCAGCAGTTTAAGGGAGGGGCTTGGCTACACCTTC. Its translation: CASSLREGLGYTF.

The chain uses TRBV5-1 and TRBJ2-7; TRBD1 aligns across 7 bases. With V trimmed by 4 bases and J by 5 bases, 9 bases remained unmatched. The CDR3 loop spans 14 amino acids. Per germline, CDR1 SGHRS and CDR2 YFSETQ. CDR3 protein: CASSRTTGYDEQYF. As DNA, the CDR3 is TGCGCCAGCAGCCGAACGACAGGGTACGACGAGCAGTACTTC. The full variable domain, rest sourced from reference TRBV5-1 and TRBJ2-7, is KAGVTQTPRYLIKTRGQQVTLSCSPISGHRSVSWYQQTPGQGLQFLFEYFSETQRNKGNFPGRFSGRQFSNSRSEMNVSTLELGDSALYLCASSRTTGYDEQYFGPGTRLTVT.

V is TRBV4-1 and J is TRBJ2-3; D remains ambiguous. This CDR3 contains 13 residues. V lost 4 bases and J 3 bases, leaving 8 bases between the germline ends. Germline values: CDR1 MGHRA, CDR2 YSYEKL. The DNA for the CDR3 is TGCGCCAGCAGCCGAGAGCCAACAGATACGCAGTATTTT. It codes for CASSREPTDTQYF.

The chain links TRBV19 to TRBJ2-1; TRBD1 matches at 12 bases. The CDR3 is made up of 20 amino acids. Germline V gene sequence: CDR1 LNHDA, CDR2 SQIVND (reference sequence). J lost 6 bases, V lost 3 bases, and 18 bases had no gene match. The DNA for the CDR3 is TGTGCCAGTAGTATCCTAACGACGACTGGGACAGGGGGCCACGGCAATGAGCAGTTCTTC. Its translation is CASSILTTTGTGGHGNEQFF.

DNA for the CDR3: TGTGCCAGCAGCTGGGCCGCGGCTGGAAACACCATATATTTT. Residues: CASSWAAAGNTIYF. The gene calls are TRBV28 and TRBJ1-3; the D is unclear. The V end was cut by 6 bases, the J end by 2 bases, with 11 bases between. The CDR3 runs 14 residues. Germline-derived CDR1 and CDR2 are MDHEN and SYDVKM.

The chain combines TRBV19 with TRBJ2-2, with 7 positions matching TRBD1. Per the germline V gene, CDR1 is LNHDA and CDR2 is SQIVND (reference sequence). This CDR3 spans 17 amino acids. The V and J ends lost 5 bases and 2 bases, in that order; junction bases with no gene match: 11. The CDR3 bases are TGTGCCAGTAGTGCGTTAACAGGGGCCAATAACACCGGGGAGCTGTTTTTT. Amino acid sequence: CASSALTGANNTGELFF.

The chain has TRBV6-6 and TRBJ2-5, with 7 bases matching TRBD1. Germline lookup yields CDR1 MNHNY and CDR2 SVGAGI (reference sequence). V dropped 5 bases and J dropped 5; count of bases not matched to a gene: 14. This CDR3 region has 16 residues. Written as DNA, the CDR3 is TGTGCCAGCAGTCTCGTCGGAAGGGGGCGATGGGAGACCCAGTACTTC. Translation: CASSLVGRGRWETQYF.

V and J are TRBV19 and TRBJ1-3; D unclear. Germline V gives CDR1 LNHDA, CDR2 SQIVND (reference sequence). V gave up 7 bases and J gave up 9 bases, with 16 bases separating them. This CDR3 region has 13 residues. CDR3 bases: TGTGCCAGTATAGACCTGGTCCGGGGCACCATATATTTT. This codes for CASIDLVRGTIYF.

J is TRBJ2-2 and V is TRBV18; unclear D gene. V was shortened by 6 bases and J by 4 bases, with 9 bases between the two germline ends. Germline CDR1 is KGHSH and CDR2 is LQKENI. This CDR3 has 13 residues. This CDR3 is CASSGVPTGELFF. CDR3 nucleotides: TGTGCCAGCTCTGGTGTCCCCACCGGGGAGCTGTTTTTT. Based on the CDR3 plus reference TRBV18 and TRBJ2-2, the full variable domain is NAGVMQNPRHLVRRRGQEARLRCSPMKGHSHVYWYRQLPEEGLKFMVYLQKENIIDESGMPKERFSAEFPKEGPSILRIQQVVRGDSAAYFCASSGVPTGELFFGEGSRLTVL.

A single count supports this clone. This chain joins TRBV11-2 and TRBJ1-1; D ambiguous. Trimming shortened V by 3 bases and J by 6 bases, and 8 bases separated the two germline ends. From germline, CDR1 is SGHAT and CDR2 FQNNGV. The CDR3 has 12 residues. This CDR3 is CASSFNPAEAFF. The CDR3 bases are TGTGCCAGCAGCTTCAACCCGGCTGAAGCTTTCTTT.

Here the CDR3 reads CASSEGWGNQPQHF. The CDR3 nucleotides read TGTGCCAGCAGTGAAGGTTGGGGCAATCAGCCCCAGCATTTT. V gene TRBV6-1 combines with J gene TRBJ1-5; D gene ambiguous. The CDR3 contains 14 residues. CDR1 is MNHNS, CDR2 SASEGT, per germline. The V gene lost 1 base and the J gene lost 2 bases, with 6 bases spanning the gap.

This chain joins TRBV14 and TRBJ1-2; D is unresolved. V was pared by 2 bases and J by 2 bases, with 15 bases between. The CDR3 is 16 residues long. Germline V gene data show CDR1 as SGHDN and CDR2 as FVKESK. CDR3 sequence: CASSQTDLGPNYGYTF. The CDR3 bases are TGTGCCAGCAGCCAAACAGATCTCGGCCCCAACTATGGCTACACCTTC.

J is TRBJ1-1 and V is TRBV10-3; D remains ambiguous. Germline CDR1 is ENHRY and CDR2 is SYGVKD. The V and J ends lost 6 bases and 2 bases respectively, with 7 bases between them. The CDR3 is made up of 12 amino acids. CDR3 sequence reads: CAIREGNTEAFF. The CDR3 bases are TGTGCCATCAGGGAGGGTAACACTGAAGCTTTCTTT.

The chain links TRBV27 to TRBJ2-1; 10 nucleotides line up with TRBD2. The trim removed 5 bases at V and 1 base at J, leaving 5 bases unmatched. Germline lookup yields CDR1 MNHEY and CDR2 SMNVEV (reference sequence). This CDR3 contains 16 residues. CDR3 loop: CASSLAAGGSYNEQFF. The CDR3 region has the DNA TGTGCCAGCAGTCTCGCAGCGGGAGGGTCCTACAATGAGCAGTTCTTC.

This clone was seen only a few times. The germline gene is not matched at one end of the junction; a read error may be the cause. J is TRBJ1-2 and V is TRBV3-1 (or the pseudogene TRBV3-2); D is unclear. Germline V gives CDR1 LGHDT, CDR2 YNNKEL (reference sequence). This CDR3 contains 11 residues. The CDR3 DNA reads as TGTGCCAGCAACCAAGGCTATGGCTACACCTTC. Translating it yields CASNQGYGYTF.

The genes are TRBV24-1 and TRBJ2-1; TRBD1 aligns across 8 bases. Per the germline V gene, CDR1 is KGHDR and CDR2 is SFDVKD. The CDR3 spans 12 residues. V was clipped by 9 bases and J by 8 bases; unmatched bases: 5. This chain's CDR3 is CATHSGGHEQFF. Here the CDR3 DNA reads TGTGCCACCCACTCAGGGGGCCATGAGCAGTTCTTC.

The chain combines TRBV6-5 with TRBJ1-1; 10 bases agree with TRBD1. In germline, CDR1 is MNHEY, CDR2 SVGAGI. The J segment lost 0 bases and the V segment lost 4 bases, leaving 5 bases of the junction unmatched. The CDR3 contains 16 residues. For the CDR3, the DNA is TGTGCCAGCAGTTTCGTGGACAGGGGGATGAACACTGAAGCTTTCTTT. Translation gives CASSFVDRGMNTEAFF.

The rearrangement joins TRBV6-4 to TRBJ2-1, with D perhaps matching TRBD1 or TRBD2 (6 bases each). CDR1 is MRHNA, CDR2 SNTAGT, per germline. The CDR3 is 16 amino acids. V was clipped by 0 bases and J by 5 bases, with 14 bases between them. The CDR3 protein is CASSDSMGGLNNEQFF. The DNA of the CDR3 is TGTGCCAGCAGTGACTCGATGGGGGGCCTCAACAATGAGCAGTTCTTC.

CDR3 region: CASSLVPGLGSTDTQYF. DNA for the CDR3: TGTGCCAGCAGCCTAGTCCCGGGACTAGGATCCACAGATACGCAGTATTTT. This chain joins TRBV21-1 and TRBJ2-3; TRBD2, the table's D call, lacks a check against the DNA. TRBV21-1 is a pseudogene locus. The CDR3 sequence is 17 residues long.

The chain joins TRBV19 to TRBJ1-4; 7 positions agree with TRBD1. Germline V lookup: CDR1 LNHDA, CDR2 SQIVND (reference sequence). There are 14 residues in the CDR3. The V segment lost 4 bases and the J segment 4 bases; nucleotides outside the gene matches: 3. DNA of the CDR3: TGTGCCAGTAGTAGGGGACAGCTTAATGAAAAACTGTTTTTT. Residues: CASSRGQLNEKLFF.